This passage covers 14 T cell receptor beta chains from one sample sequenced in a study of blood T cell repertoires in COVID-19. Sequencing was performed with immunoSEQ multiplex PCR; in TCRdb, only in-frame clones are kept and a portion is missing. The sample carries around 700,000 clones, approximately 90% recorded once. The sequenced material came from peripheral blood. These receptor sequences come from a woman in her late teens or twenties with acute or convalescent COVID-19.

CDR3: CASGGQGSDYGYTF. In DNA, the CDR3 is TGTGCCAGCGGGGGACAGGGGTCTGACTATGGCTACACCTTC. The chain couples TRBV21-1 to TRBJ1-2; the table's D call of TRBD1 was not tested on the DNA. TRBV21-1 is annotated as a pseudogene. The CDR3 totals 14 residues.

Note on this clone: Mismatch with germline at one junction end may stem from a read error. CDR3 DNA: TGTGCCAGCAGTGAATATTCGACAGGTTCCCTCTTC. This gives the protein CASSEYSTGSLF. V gene TRBV2 combines with J gene TRBJ1-2, with TRBD1 as a possible D gene (6 bases). The CDR3 is 12 residues long. Germline CDR1 SNHLY, CDR2 FYNNEI.

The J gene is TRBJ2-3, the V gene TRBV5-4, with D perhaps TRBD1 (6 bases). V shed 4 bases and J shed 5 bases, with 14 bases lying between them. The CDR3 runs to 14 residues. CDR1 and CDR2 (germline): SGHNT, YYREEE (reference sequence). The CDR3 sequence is CASSPTVRGDTQYF. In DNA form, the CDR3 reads TGTGCCAGCAGCCCCACCGTCAGGGGAGATACGCAGTATTTT. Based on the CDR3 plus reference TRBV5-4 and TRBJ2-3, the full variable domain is ETGVTQSPTHLIKTRGQQVTLRCSSQSGHNTVSWYQQALGQGPQFIFQYYREEENGRGNFPPRFSGLQFPNYSSELNVNALELDDSALYLCASSPTVRGDTQYFGPGTRLTVL.

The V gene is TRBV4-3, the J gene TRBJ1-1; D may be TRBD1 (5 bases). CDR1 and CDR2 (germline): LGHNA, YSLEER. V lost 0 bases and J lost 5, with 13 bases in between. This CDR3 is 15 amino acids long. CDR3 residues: CASSQESQGGTEAFF. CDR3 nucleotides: TGCGCCAGCAGCCAAGAGTCGCAGGGTGGAACTGAAGCTTTCTTT.

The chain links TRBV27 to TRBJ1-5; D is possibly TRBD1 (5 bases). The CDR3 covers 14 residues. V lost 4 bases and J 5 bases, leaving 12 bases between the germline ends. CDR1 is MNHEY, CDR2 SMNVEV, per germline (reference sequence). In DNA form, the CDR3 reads TGTGCCAGCAGTTACCTAGCGGGGGATCAGCCCCAGCATTTT. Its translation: CASSYLAGDQPQHF.

CDR3 in DNA: TGTGCCAGCAGTTCACAGGGGGGTCCTTATGGCTACACCTTC. Its protein is CASSSQGGPYGYTF. The chain carries TRBV6-5 and TRBJ1-2; 8 bases match TRBD1. J lost 5 bases, V lost 4 bases, and 6 bases had no gene match. In germline, CDR1 is MNHEY, CDR2 SVGAGI. This CDR3 has 14 residues.

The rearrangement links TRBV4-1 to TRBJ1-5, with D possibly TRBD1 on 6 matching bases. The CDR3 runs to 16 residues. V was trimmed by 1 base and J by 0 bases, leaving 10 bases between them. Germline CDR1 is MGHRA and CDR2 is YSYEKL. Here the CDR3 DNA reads TGCGCCAGCAGCCAAGGGACAGTTCTTAGCAATCAGCCCCAGCATTTT. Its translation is CASSQGTVLSNQPQHF.

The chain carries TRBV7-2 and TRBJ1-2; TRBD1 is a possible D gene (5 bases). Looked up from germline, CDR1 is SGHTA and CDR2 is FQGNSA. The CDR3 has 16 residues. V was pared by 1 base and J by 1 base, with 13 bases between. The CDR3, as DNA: TGTGCCAGCAGCTTAGGGCAGGGAAATATTAACTATGGCTACACCTTC. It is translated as CASSLGQGNINYGYTF.

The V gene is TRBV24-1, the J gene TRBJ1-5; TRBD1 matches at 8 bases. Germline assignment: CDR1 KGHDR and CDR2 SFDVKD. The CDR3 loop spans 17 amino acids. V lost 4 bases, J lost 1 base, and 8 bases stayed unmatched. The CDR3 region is CATSDSVAGGSNQPQHF. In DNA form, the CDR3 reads TGTGCCACCAGTGACTCTGTGGCAGGGGGCAGCAATCAGCCCCAGCATTTT.

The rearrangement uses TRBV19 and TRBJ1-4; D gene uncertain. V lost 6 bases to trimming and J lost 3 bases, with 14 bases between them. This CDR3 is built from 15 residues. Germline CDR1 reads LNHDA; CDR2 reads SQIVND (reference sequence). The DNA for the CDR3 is TGTGCCAGTAGCATATCGAGGGCCCCTAATGAAAAACTGTTTTTT. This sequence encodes CASSISRAPNEKLFF.

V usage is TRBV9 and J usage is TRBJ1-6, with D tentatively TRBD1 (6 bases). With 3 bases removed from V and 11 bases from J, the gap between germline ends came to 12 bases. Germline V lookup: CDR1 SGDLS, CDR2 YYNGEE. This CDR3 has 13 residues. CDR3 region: CASSAGTKAPLHF. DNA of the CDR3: TGTGCCAGCAGCGCCGGGACAAAGGCACCCCTCCACTTT.

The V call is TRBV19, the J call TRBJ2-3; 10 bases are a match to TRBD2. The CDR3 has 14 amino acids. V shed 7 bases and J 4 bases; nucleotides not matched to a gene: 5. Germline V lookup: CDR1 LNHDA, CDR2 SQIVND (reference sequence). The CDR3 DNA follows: TGTGCCAGTATCGGAGCGGGGGGGCCAGATACGCAGTATTTT. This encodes CASIGAGGPDTQYF.

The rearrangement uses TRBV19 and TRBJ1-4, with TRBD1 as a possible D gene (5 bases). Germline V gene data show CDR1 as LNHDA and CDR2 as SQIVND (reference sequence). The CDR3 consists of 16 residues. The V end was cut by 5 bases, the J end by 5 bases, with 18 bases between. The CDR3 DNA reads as TGTGCCAGTAGTGGACCGGCGGGACCGTTGAATGAAAAACTGTTTTTT. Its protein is CASSGPAGPLNEKLFF.

In nucleotides, the CDR3 is TGTGCCAGCAGCTCCCCCCGCGGGGGGGCTCCGACAGATACGCAGTATTTT. Translation gives CASSSPRGGAPTDTQYF. This rearrangement joins TRBV5-5 to TRBJ2-3, with TRBD2 identical over 9 bases. This CDR3 is 17 amino acids long. Trimming removed 3 bases from V and 3 bases from J; junction bases left unmatched: 11. Germline CDR1 and CDR2: SGHKS and YYEKEE (reference sequence).